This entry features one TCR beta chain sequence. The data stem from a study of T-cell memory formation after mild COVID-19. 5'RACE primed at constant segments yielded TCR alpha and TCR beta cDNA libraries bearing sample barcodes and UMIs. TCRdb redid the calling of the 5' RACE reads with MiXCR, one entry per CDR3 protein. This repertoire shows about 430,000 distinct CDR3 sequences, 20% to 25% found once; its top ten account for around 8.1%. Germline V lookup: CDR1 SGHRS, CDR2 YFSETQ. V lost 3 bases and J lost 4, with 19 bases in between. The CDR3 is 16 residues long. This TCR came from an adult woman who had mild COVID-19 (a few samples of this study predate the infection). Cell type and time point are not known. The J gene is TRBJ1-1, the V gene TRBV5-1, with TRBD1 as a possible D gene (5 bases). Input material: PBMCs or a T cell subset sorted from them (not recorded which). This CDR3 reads CASSSGGKGTGTEAFF. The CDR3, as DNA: TGCGCCAGCAGCTCGGGTGGTAAGGGGACGGGCACTGAAGCTTTCTTT.